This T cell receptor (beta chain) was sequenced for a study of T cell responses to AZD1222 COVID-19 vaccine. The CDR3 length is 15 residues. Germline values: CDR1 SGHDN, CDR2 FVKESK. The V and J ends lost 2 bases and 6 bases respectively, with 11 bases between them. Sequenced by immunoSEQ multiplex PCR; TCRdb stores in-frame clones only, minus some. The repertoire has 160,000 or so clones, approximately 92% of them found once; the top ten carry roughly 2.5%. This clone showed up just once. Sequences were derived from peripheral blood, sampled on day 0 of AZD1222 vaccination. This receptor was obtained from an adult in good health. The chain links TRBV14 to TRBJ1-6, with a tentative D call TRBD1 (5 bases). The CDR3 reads CASSQPGTLNSPLHF. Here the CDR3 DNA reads TGTGCCAGCAGCCAACCCGGGACTCTTAATTCACCCCTCCACTTT.